The T cell receptor (beta chain) under discussion was sequenced for a study of blood T cell repertoires in COVID-19. Study background: The origin of the acute and convalescent COVID-19 samples was the United States, Italy and Spain. T cells, B-cell-depleted T cells, or PBMCs supplied cDNA or gDNA.

Seattle's cohort entered during active infection and was followed longitudinally. Method: immunoSEQ multiplex PCR; TCRdb's copy keeps in-frame clones and lacks some. The sample contains some 160,000 clones, about 85% of which appear only once. CDR1 LNHDA and CDR2 SQIVND come from the germline V gene (reference sequence). V lost 4 bases and J lost 9; bases outside the gene matches: 16. The CDR3 is 16 residues long. Sequencing was done on a sample of peripheral blood. The origin of this receptor is a woman of 80 years or more with COVID-19, enrolled during active disease. This rearrangement joins TRBV19 to TRBJ2-3, with TRBD2 matching over 7 bases. The CDR3 here is CASSNPRDYGKGTQYF. As DNA, the CDR3 is TGTGCCAGTAGTAACCCCCGGGACTATGGGAAGGGAACGCAGTATTTT. Based on the CDR3 plus reference TRBV19 and TRBJ2-3, the full variable domain is DGGITQSPKYLFRKEGQNVTLSCEQNLNHDAMYWYRQDPGQGLRLIYYSQIVNDFQKGDIAEGYSVSREKKESFPLTVTSAQKNPTAFYLCASSNPRDYGKGTQYFGPGTRLTVL.